The 20 T cell receptor beta chains below all came from one sample that was sequenced in a study of human T cells and chemical hapten exposure. TCRdb re-analysed the RACE reads in MiXCR, keeping a single row per CDR3 protein. The sample has under 300,000 distinct CDR3 sequences; approximately 8.6% are singletons. Documented time point: pre-sensitization, week 0. The treatment is: therapeutic diphenylcyclopropenone sensitization with weekly scalp DPC. The source was whole blood, collected in connection with sensitization to the hapten diphenylcyclopropenone (DPC). The receptor set was obtained from a woman in her thirties or forties with alopecia areata. Some clones in this sample may be carry-over from other donors' samples.

This clonotype showed up many times. The chain links TRBV5-1 to TRBJ2-3; TRBD2 aligns across 10 bases. J was trimmed by 0 bases and V by 5 bases; bases with no gene match: 3. Germline CDR1 is SGHRS and CDR2 is YFSETQ. CDR3 length: 15 amino acids. Written as DNA, the CDR3 is TGCGCCAGCAGAGGACTAGCGGTTAGCACAGATACGCAGTATTTT. This translates into CASRGLAVSTDTQYF.

The sample holds a few counts of this clonotype. The gene calls are TRBV24-1 and TRBJ2-2; 9 positions match TRBD1. This CDR3 contains 17 residues. Germline CDR1 and CDR2: KGHDR and SFDVKD. V shed 2 bases and J 5 bases; nucleotides not matched to a gene: 8. The CDR3 DNA sequence: TGTGCCACCAGTGATTCTCCGGGACAGGGTGGAACCGGGGAGCTGTTTTTT. Translating it yields CATSDSPGQGGTGELFF.

This rearrangement joins TRBV10-3 to TRBJ2-5; 7 nucleotides line up with TRBD1. Trimming cost V 6 bases and J 7 bases; bases outside gene matches: 8. The CDR3 is 13 amino acids. In germline, CDR1 is ENHRY, CDR2 SYGVKD. The CDR3 coding sequence is TGTGCCATCAGCGAAACAGGGGAGAGGACCCAGTACTTC. Protein sequence: CAISETGERTQYF.

This clonotype was seen more than once but under ten times. The CDR3 loop is CASSYQQVFEAFF. The DNA for the CDR3 is TGTGCCAGCAGCTATCAACAGGTATTTGAAGCTTTCTTT. The V and J genes are TRBV7-2 and TRBJ1-1; tentative D call: TRBD1 (5 bases). V was cut by 4 bases and J by 7 bases, with 13 bases left in between. The CDR3 covers 13 residues. CDR1 is SGHTA and CDR2 is FQGNSA in the germline V gene.

V and J are TRBV9 and TRBJ2-1, with D unresolved. V was shortened by 0 bases and J by 0 bases, with 13 bases between the two germline ends. The germline V gene has CDR1 SGDLS and CDR2 YYNGEE. This CDR3 is built from 17 residues. Here the CDR3 DNA reads TGTGCCAGCAGCGTAGTAACTGGGCTGAGCTCCTACAATGAGCAGTTCTTC. Its protein is CASSVVTGLSSYNEQFF.

As regards this clonotype: A much larger clone differs from this one at a single base, so this may be a read error. V usage is TRBV7-2 and J usage is TRBJ2-3; 10 nucleotides agree with TRBD2. Germline CDR1 reads SGHTA; CDR2 reads FQGNSA. The CDR3 totals 15 residues. CDR3 sequence: CVSSLTSGTTDTQYF. In nucleotides, the CDR3 is TGTGTCAGCAGCCTAACTAGCGGGACCACAGATACGCAGTATTTT.

The V call is TRBV6-1, the J call TRBJ2-5; D is perhaps TRBD2 (5 bases). Looked up from germline, CDR1 is MNHNS and CDR2 is SASEGT. The CDR3 spans 14 residues. Trimming stripped 6 bases from V and 0 bases from J, with 11 bases between. CDR3 nucleotides: TGTGCCAGCAGGACCGGACTTGACCAAGAGACCCAGTACTTC. It encodes CASRTGLDQETQYF.

Only a few counts were recorded for this clonotype. The rearrangement links TRBV4-3 to TRBJ2-7, with D unresolved. Trimming shortened V by 0 bases and J by 9 bases, and 12 bases separated the two germline ends. Per germline, CDR1 LGHNA and CDR2 YSLEER. This CDR3 has 13 residues. CDR3 loop: CASSQDSAGGQYF. The CDR3 nucleotides read TGCGCCAGCAGCCAAGATTCGGCCGGCGGGCAGTACTTC.

This clonotype came up a few times. The chain carries TRBV7-2 and TRBJ2-2, with D hard to call. The V end was cut by 5 bases, the J end by 4 bases, with 11 bases between. Germline V gene sequence: CDR1 SGHTA, CDR2 FQGNSA. This CDR3 is 14 amino acids long. Written as DNA, the CDR3 is TGTGCCAGCAGCCCGCCGACCACCACCGGGGAGCTGTTTTTT. Translated: CASSPPTTTGELFF.

The chain recombines TRBV5-6 with TRBJ1-2; TRBD1 agrees at 8 bases. This CDR3 region has 14 residues. Germline V gene sequence: CDR1 SGHDT, CDR2 YYEEEE. The trim removed 4 bases at V and 4 bases at J, leaving 6 bases unmatched. CDR3 protein: CASSIYRGIYGYTF. As DNA, the CDR3 is TGTGCCAGCAGCATCTACAGGGGGATCTATGGCTACACCTTC.

This clonotype was picked up a small number of times. The chain recombines TRBV5-1 with TRBJ2-4, with D tentatively TRBD1 (6 bases). The CDR3 has 19 residues. V lost 0 bases and J 6 bases, leaving 25 bases between the germline ends. Looked up from germline, CDR1 is SGHRS and CDR2 is YFSETQ. CDR3 region: CASSLAQGVGHGAANIQYF. CDR3 sequence (DNA): TGCGCCAGCAGCTTGGCACAGGGCGTGGGACACGGCGCGGCAAACATTCAGTACTTC.

The gene calls are TRBV20-1 and TRBJ2-1, with 12 bases that match TRBD2. The germline V gene has CDR1 DFQATT and CDR2 SNEGSKA (reference sequence). The CDR3 is made up of 17 amino acids. V was pared by 0 bases and J by 6 bases, with 9 bases of the junction left unmatched. CDR3 in amino acids: CSARDHRLAGVGNEQFF. The CDR3 DNA is TGCAGTGCTAGAGACCACAGACTAGCGGGAGTGGGCAATGAGCAGTTCTTC.

This clonotype was observed a handful of times. V usage is TRBV20-1 and J usage is TRBJ2-3; a possible D gene is TRBD1 (7 bases). V shed 0 bases and J shed 2 bases, with 12 bases lying between them. In germline, CDR1 is DFQATT, CDR2 SNEGSKA (reference sequence). The CDR3 loop spans 15 amino acids. CDR3: CSARDGGTVTDTQYF. The CDR3 DNA reads as TGCAGTGCTAGAGATGGGGGGACAGTCACAGATACGCAGTATTTT.

This clonotype was counted a few times. The chain has TRBV7-6 and TRBJ2-5; D uncertain. Germline CDR1 SGHVS, CDR2 FNYEAQ. V gave up 4 bases and J gave up 2 bases, with 8 bases separating them. This CDR3 is 13 amino acids long. The CDR3 loop is CASSYGNQETQYF. The CDR3 coding sequence is TGTGCCAGCAGCTATGGGAATCAAGAGACCCAGTACTTC. Full variable domain (rest looked up from reference TRBV7-6 and TRBJ2-5): GAGVSQSPRYKVTKRGQDVALRCDPISGHVSLYWYRQALGQGPEFLTYFNYEAQQDKSGLPNDRFSAERPEGSISTLTIQRTEQRDSAMYRCASSYGNQETQYFGPGTRLLVL.

The V and J genes are TRBV6-5 and TRBJ2-5; 10 bases are a match to TRBD1. This CDR3 spans 19 amino acids. The ends lost 5 bases at V and 5 bases at J; junction bases unmatched: 20. The germline gives CDR1 MNHEY, CDR2 SVGAGI. This CDR3 is CASSPGQGPGLGVSETQYF. CDR3 sequence (DNA): TGTGCCAGCAGTCCGGGACAGGGGCCGGGACTTGGGGTTTCTGAGACCCAGTACTTC.

This clonotype was seen a handful of times. The V gene is TRBV10-3, the J gene TRBJ2-6; 7 positions match TRBD2. CDR3 size: 21 residues. J lost 2 bases, V lost 11 bases, and 27 bases had no gene match. Germline CDR1 and CDR2: ENHRY and SYGVKD. DNA of the CDR3: TGTGCCGCCCAAAGCGGGACGGGTCAGGAATCCTCCCAGACTGGGGCCAACGTCCTGACTTTC. It codes for CAAQSGTGQESSQTGANVLTF.

The rearrangement joins TRBV12-3 or TRBV12-4 to TRBJ2-7, with TRBD1 identical over 7 bases. V was clipped by 5 bases and J by 2 bases; unmatched bases: 6. This CDR3 region has 14 residues. CDR3 sequence (DNA): TGTGCCAGCAGTCGGGACAGCCCGCCCTACGAGCAGTACTTC. This encodes CASSRDSPPYEQYF.

This clonotype was seen more than once but under ten times. The rearrangement joins TRBV18 to TRBJ1-3, with D uncertain. CDR3 length: 15 amino acids. In germline, CDR1 is KGHSH, CDR2 LQKENI. V was trimmed by 3 bases and J by 0 bases, leaving 9 bases between them. Written as DNA, the CDR3 is TGTGCCAGCTCACCTCCAATAGGCTCTGGAAACACCATATATTTT. It translates to CASSPPIGSGNTIYF.

The rearrangement links TRBV29-1 to TRBJ2-1; D is possibly TRBD2 (6 bases). V was cut by 6 bases and J by 10 bases, with 22 bases left in between. The CDR3 loop spans 14 amino acids. The germline CDR1 and CDR2 sequences are SQVTM and ANQGSEA. CDR3 loop: CSVPPTRSSTEQFF. CDR3 DNA: TGCAGCGTACCCCCGACTAGATCTTCGACGGAGCAGTTCTTC.

This clonotype was observed at least ten times. This chain links TRBV27 with TRBJ1-1, with TRBD1 identical over 7 bases. The germline CDR1 and CDR2 sequences are MNHEY and SMNVEV (reference sequence). With V trimmed by 5 bases and J by 6 bases, 9 bases remained unmatched. The CDR3 is made up of 14 amino acids. CDR3 protein: CASSLMTGMAEAFF. The CDR3 bases are TGTGCCAGCAGTCTTATGACAGGGATGGCTGAAGCTTTCTTT.